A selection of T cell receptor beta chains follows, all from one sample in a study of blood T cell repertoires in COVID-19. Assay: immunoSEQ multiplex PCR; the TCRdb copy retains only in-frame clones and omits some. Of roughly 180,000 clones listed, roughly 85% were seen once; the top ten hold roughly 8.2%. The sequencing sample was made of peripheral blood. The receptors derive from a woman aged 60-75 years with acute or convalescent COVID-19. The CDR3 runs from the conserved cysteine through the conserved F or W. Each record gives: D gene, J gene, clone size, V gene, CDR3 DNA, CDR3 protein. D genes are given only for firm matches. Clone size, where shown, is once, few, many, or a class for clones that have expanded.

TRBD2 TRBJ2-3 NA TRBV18 TGTGCCAGCTCAAGGCTACCTGGCGGGAGTTCCGATACGCAGTATTTT CASSRLPGGSSDTQYF
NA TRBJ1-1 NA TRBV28 TGTGCCAGCAGGAGACACGGAACGAACACTGAAGCTTTCTTT CASRRHGTNTEAFF
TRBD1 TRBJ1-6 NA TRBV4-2 TGTGCCAGCAGCCAAGGTACAGGGGACAATTCACCCCTCCACTTT CASSQGTGDNSPLHF
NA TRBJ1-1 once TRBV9 TGTGCCAGCAGCGTAGACAGGTTGAACACTGAAGCTTTCTTT CASSVDRLNTEAFF
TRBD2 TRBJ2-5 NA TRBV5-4 TGTGCCAGCAGCTTGACTAGCGGGAGGGAGACCCAGTACTTC CASSLTSGRETQYF
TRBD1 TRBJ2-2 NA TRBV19 TGTGCCAGTAGTGTGACAGGGGGAATCGGGGAGCTGTTTTTT CASSVTGGIGELFF
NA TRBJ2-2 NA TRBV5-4 TGTGCCAGCAGTTCGGTCACCGGGGAGCTGTTTTTT CASSSVTGELFF
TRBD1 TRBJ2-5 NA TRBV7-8 TGTGCCAGCAGCATACAGGGGGCGGGAACGCAAGAGACCCAGTACTTC CASSIQGAGTQETQYF
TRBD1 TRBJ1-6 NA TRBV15 TGTGCCACCAGCAGAAACCCAGGGGGTAATTCACCCCTCCACTTT CATSRNPGGNSPLHF
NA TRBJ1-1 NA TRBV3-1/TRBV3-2 TGTGCCAGCAGTTCAACCGCGAGAAGGGGTGAAGCTTTCTTT CASSSTARRGEAFF
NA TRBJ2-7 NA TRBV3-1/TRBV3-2 TGTGCCAGCAGCCAAGCCCCTCGGTCCTACGAGCAGTACTTC CASSQAPRSYEQYF
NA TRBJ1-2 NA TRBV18 TGTGCCAGCTCACCGCTTCCGGCAGCCCAAACTATGTTCGGCTACACCTTC CASSPLPAAQTMFGYTF
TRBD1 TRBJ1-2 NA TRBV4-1 TGCGCCAGCAGCCAAGCCGGACAGGCTGCTAACTATGGCTACACCTTC CASSQAGQAANYGYTF
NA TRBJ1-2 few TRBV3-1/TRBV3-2 TGTGCCAGCAGCCCCCTGGGGAGTGGCTACACCTTC CASSPLGSGYTF
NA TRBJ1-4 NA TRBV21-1 TGTGCCAGCAGCAAAGGCCGGGGGGGTATCAATGAAAAACTGTTTTTT CASSKGRGGINEKLFF
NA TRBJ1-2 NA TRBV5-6 TGTGCCAGCAGCCCACAGGGTAGCTATGGCTACACCTTC CASSPQGSYGYTF
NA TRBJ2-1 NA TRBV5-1 TGCGCCAGCAGCTTTTGGGAGGCCTACAATGAGCAGTTCTTC CASSFWEAYNEQFF
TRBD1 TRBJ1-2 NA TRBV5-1 TGCGCCAGCAGCATAGGGACAGGGGGCTACTATGGCTACACCTTC CASSIGTGGYYGYTF
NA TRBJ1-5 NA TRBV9 TGTGCCAGCAGCCTAGGGGGGGTTCAGCCCCAGCATTTT CASSLGGVQPQHF
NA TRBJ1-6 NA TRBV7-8 TGTGCCAGCAGCTCCGGACACCTTAATTCACCCCTCCACTTT CASSSGHLNSPLHF
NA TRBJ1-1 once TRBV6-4 TGTGCCAGCAGTGTCAATGGGGGGGCGGACACTGAAGCTTTCTTT CASSVNGGADTEAFF
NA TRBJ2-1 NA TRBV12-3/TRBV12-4 TGTGCCAGCAGTCAGACTATCGAGCAGTTCTTC CASSQTIEQFF
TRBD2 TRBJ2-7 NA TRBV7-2 TGTGCCAGCAGCTTAGAGGGGTCCGGGACTAGCGGGAGGGTATACGAGCAGTACTTC CASSLEGSGTSGRVYEQYF
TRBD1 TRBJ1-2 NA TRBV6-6 TGTGCCAGCACTAGGACAGGTGTGGATGGCTACACCTTC CASTRTGVDGYTF
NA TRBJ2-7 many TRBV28 TGTGCCAGCAGCCCGACAGGTGGGGTCTCCTACGAGCAGTACTTC CASSPTGGVSYEQYF
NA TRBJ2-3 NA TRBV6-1 TGTGCCAGCAGTGAAGCAACAGGGCCGGGCACAGATACGCAGTATTTT CASSEATGPGTDTQYF
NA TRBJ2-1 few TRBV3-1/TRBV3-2 TGTGCCAGCAGCCAAGTGGTTAGCTTCTATGAGCAGTTCTTC CASSQVVSFYEQFF
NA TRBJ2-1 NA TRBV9 TGTGCCAGCAGCGTAGAAGGCGAACTAGGAAATGAGCAGTTCTTC CASSVEGELGNEQFF
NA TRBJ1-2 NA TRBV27 TGTGCCAGCAGTCCGCTGGGGGGGGTGGGTGGCTACACCTTC CASSPLGGVGGYTF
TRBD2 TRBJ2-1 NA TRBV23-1 TGCGCCAGCAGTCAACCTGAGCGGAGACCCCCGGGACTAGCCTCACCGACCTACAATGAGCAGTTCTTC CASSQPERRPPGLASPTYNEQFF
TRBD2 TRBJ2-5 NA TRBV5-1 TGCGCCAGCAGCCCCCTTAGCGGGACGCTACAAGAGACCCAGTACTTC CASSPLSGTLQETQYF
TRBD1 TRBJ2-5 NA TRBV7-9 TGTGCCAGCAGCTTAAACAGGGGGGAAGAGACCCAGTACTTC CASSLNRGEETQYF
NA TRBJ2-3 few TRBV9 TGTGCCAGCAGCCAAAGCGGGAGCACAGATACGCAGTATTTT CASSQSGSTDTQYF
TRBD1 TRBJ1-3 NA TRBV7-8 TGTGCCAGCAGCTTAATAGGGGACAGGGCTCCTGGAAACACCATATATTTT CASSLIGDRAPGNTIYF
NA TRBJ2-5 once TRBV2 TGTGCCAGCAGTGTGTTAGTGCAAGAGACCCAGTACTTC CASSVLVQETQYF
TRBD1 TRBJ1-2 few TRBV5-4 TGTGCCAGCAGCTCCCCGGGACAGCGAGTTTATGGCTACACCTTC CASSSPGQRVYGYTF
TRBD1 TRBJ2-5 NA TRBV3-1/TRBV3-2 TGTGCCAGCAGCCAGCCGGGACAGGGAGGGACCCAGTACTTC CASSQPGQGGTQYF
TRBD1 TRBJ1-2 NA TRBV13 TGTGCCAGCAGCTCCAACAGGGGAAACTATGGCTACACCTTC CASSSNRGNYGYTF
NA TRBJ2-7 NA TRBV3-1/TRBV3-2 TGTGCCAGCAGCCAATTATCCTACGAGCAGTACTTC CASSQLSYEQYF
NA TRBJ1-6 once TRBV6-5 TGTGCCAGCAGTCGGGGGACGAATTCACCCCTCCACTTT CASSRGTNSPLHF
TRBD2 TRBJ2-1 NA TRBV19 TGTGCCAGTAGTATTTTGGCGGGAGGCCACAATGAGCAGTTCTTC CASSILAGGHNEQFF
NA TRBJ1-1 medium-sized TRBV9 TGTGCCAGCAGCACACAGGATACCATGACTGCTTTCTTT CASSTQDTMTAFF